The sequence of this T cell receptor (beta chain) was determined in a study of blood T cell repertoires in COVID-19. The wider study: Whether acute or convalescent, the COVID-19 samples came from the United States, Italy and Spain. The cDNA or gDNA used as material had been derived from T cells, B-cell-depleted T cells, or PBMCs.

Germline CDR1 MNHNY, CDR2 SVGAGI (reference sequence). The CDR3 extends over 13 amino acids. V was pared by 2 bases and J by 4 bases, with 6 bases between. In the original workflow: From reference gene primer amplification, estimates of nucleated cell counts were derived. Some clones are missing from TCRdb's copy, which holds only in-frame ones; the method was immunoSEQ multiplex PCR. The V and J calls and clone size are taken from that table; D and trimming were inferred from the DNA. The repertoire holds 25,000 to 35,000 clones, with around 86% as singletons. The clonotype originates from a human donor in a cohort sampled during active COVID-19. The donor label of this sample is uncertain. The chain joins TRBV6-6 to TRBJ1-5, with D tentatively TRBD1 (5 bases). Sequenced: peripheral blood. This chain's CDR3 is CASSYGGNQPQHF. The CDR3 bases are TGTGCCAGCAGTTACGGGGGGAATCAGCCCCAGCATTTT.